This T cell receptor (beta chain) comes out of a study of cytomegalovirus exposure and HLA in healthy donors. General study results and limits: Over 150 TCR beta chains were listed as cytomegalovirus-associated. In vitro work confirmed that three CMV-associated chains recognize CMV antigens. Exclusion as indistinguishable affected some V segments, including TRBV6-2 and TRBV6-3.

The PCR ran on 60 Vbeta and 13 Jbeta primers. Using immunoSEQ multiplex PCR, the repertoire was profiled, and TCRdb retains in-frame clones only, with some absent. The sample yields 150,000 to 200,000 clones, around three quarters seen once. This clone was detected a few times. Its antigen is not identified. Germline CDR1 reads SEHNR; CDR2 reads FQNEAQ (reference sequence). The CDR3 runs 11 residues. V lost 4 bases and J lost 7, with 7 bases in between. Sequencing was carried out using PBMCs. V gene TRBV7-9 combines with J gene TRBJ2-5; D uncertain. The sequence derives from a woman aged 30 to 39 in good health and CMV-seropositive. The CDR3, as DNA: TGTGCCAGCAGCTCCCCCGGGACCCAGTACTTC. Its translation is CASSSPGTQYF.